Below, 9 T cell receptor beta chains from the same sample are listed, as sequenced in a study of Graves' ophthalmopathy and Graves' hyperthyroidism. TCR beta CDR3 regions were amplified from RNA transcripts. The authors performed first-round RT-PCR with HTBI primers and then a second-round multiplex PCR. A single record per CDR3 protein comes from TCRdb applying MiXCR to the multiplex PCR reads. The sample gives 400,000 to 450,000 distinct CDR3 sequences, approximately 21% of which show up once; around 3.2% is in the top ten. Sequenced input: peripheral blood. These receptors were collected from a young woman with stable Graves' hyperthyroidism.

This clonotype was seen repeatedly, ten times or more. The V gene is TRBV12-3 or TRBV12-4, the J gene TRBJ1-5; weak D call: TRBD1 (5 bases). V gave up 6 bases and J gave up 3 bases, with 12 bases separating them. The CDR3 runs 14 residues. The CDR3 loop reads CASRPGYANQPQHF. Written as DNA, the CDR3 is TGTGCCAGCAGGCCAGGGTATGCCAATCAGCCCCAGCATTTT.

The sample holds many counts of this clonotype. CDR3 DNA sequence: TGTGCCAGCAGAGAGGGGGTGCTCTACGAGCAGTACTTC. Protein product: CASREGVLYEQYF. The genes are TRBV27 and TRBJ2-7, with D possibly being TRBD1 (6 bases). The length of the CDR3 is 13 residues. V was shortened by 6 bases and J by 3 bases, with 12 bases between the two germline ends. Germline CDR1 reads MNHEY; CDR2 reads SMNVEV (reference sequence).

The V call is TRBV6-1, the J call TRBJ1-5; 7 bases line up with TRBD1. The CDR3 covers 15 residues. CDR1 and CDR2 (germline): MNHNS, SASEGT. With 5 bases clipped from V and 6 bases from J, the junction kept 10 bases outside the gene matches. CDR3: CASSRRQGRTQPQHF. The DNA for the CDR3 is TGTGCCAGCAGTAGACGACAGGGAAGGACTCAGCCCCAGCATTTT.

This clonotype was seen at least ten times. The chain couples TRBV7-8 to TRBJ2-7; tentative D call: TRBD2 (5 bases). The CDR3 has 15 residues. Germline V CDR1 and CDR2: SGHVS, FQNEAQ. The V and J ends lost 6 bases and 1 base respectively, with 16 bases between them. The CDR3 nucleotides are TGTGCCAGCAGACAGCCGGGCCCGGGGTCCTACGAGCAGTACTTC. Residues: CASRQPGPGSYEQYF.

This clonotype was observed at least ten times. This rearrangement joins TRBV10-3 to TRBJ1-2; weak D call: TRBD1 (6 bases). V was shortened by 8 bases and J by 5 bases, with 18 bases between the two germline ends. The CDR3 consists of 14 residues. The germline V gene encodes CDR1 ENHRY and CDR2 SYGVKD. CDR3 in DNA: TGTGCCATCCTATTACAGGGACCCACTTATGGCTACACCTTC. Protein sequence: CAILLQGPTYGYTF.

This clonotype was seen at least ten times. This chain links TRBV7-2 with TRBJ1-2, with no clear D. V lost 1 base and J 5 bases, leaving 14 bases between the germline ends. The CDR3 consists of 15 residues. Germline V gene sequence: CDR1 SGHTA, CDR2 FQGNSA. CDR3 amino acids: CASSLVGELRYGYTF. The CDR3 DNA is TGTGCCAGCAGCTTAGTTGGGGAATTGCGATATGGCTACACCTTC.

This clonotype was counted at least ten times. The chain combines TRBV2 with TRBJ2-5, with TRBD2 matching over 15 bases. V dropped 6 bases and J dropped 7; count of bases not matched to a gene: 18. The CDR3 is made up of 19 amino acids. The V gene's germline CDR1 is SNHLY and CDR2 FYNNEI. The CDR3 DNA reads TGTGCCAGCAGAGCCTTTTTGAGGACTAGCGGGAGGGCCAAGTGGACCCAGTACTTC. Encoded protein: CASRAFLRTSGRAKWTQYF.

This clonotype was observed many times. This rearrangement joins TRBV7-9 to TRBJ1-1; the D gene is possibly TRBD1 (5 bases). This CDR3 has 15 residues. CDR1 and CDR2 (germline): SEHNR, FQNEAQ (reference sequence). Between the trimmed V and J ends, which lost 5 bases and 4 bases, there was a span of 17 bases. CDR3 residues: CASSTRRRDRTEAFF. CDR3 coding DNA: TGTGCCAGCAGCACCCGAAGGAGGGACCGCACTGAAGCTTTCTTT.

On this clonotype itself: A junction end diverges from the germline sequence, so it may reflect a read error. The CDR3 nucleotides are TGTGCCACCAGTCAAATGGTGGGGAACCAACTAATGAACATTGAAGCTTTCTTT. It encodes CATSQMVGNQLMNIEAFF. The chain employs TRBV24-1 and TRBJ1-1; no clear D. The length of the CDR3 is 18 residues. The germline V gene encodes CDR1 KGHDR and CDR2 SFDVKD.